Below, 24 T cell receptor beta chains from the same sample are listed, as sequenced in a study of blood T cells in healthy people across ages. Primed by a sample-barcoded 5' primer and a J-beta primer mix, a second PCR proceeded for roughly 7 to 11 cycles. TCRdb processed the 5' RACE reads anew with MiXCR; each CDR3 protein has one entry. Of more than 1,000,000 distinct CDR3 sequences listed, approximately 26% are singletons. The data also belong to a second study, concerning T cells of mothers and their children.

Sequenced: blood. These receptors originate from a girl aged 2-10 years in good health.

CDR3 sequence: CASGGREGLGEQFF. The CDR3 DNA sequence: TGTGCCAGCGGGGGGCGGGAGGGCCTAGGAGAGCAGTTCTTC. This chain uses TRBV6-2 or TRBV6-3 with TRBJ2-5, with 9 positions matching TRBD2. The assigned J gene may be wrong: the sequence end matches TRBJ2-1 better. The CDR3 has 14 residues. Per germline, CDR1 MNHEY and CDR2 SVGEGT.

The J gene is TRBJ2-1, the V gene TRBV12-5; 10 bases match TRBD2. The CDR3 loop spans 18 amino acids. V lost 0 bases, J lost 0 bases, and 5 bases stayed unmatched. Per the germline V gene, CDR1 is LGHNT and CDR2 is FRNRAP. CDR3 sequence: CASGLVLAGRSSYNEQFF. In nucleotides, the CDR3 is TGTGCTAGTGGTTTGGTACTAGCGGGACGGAGCTCCTACAATGAGCAGTTCTTC.

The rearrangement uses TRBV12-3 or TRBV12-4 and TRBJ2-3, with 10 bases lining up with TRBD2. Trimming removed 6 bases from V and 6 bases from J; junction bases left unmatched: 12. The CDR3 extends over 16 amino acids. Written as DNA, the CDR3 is TGTGCCAGCAGCCTCCTACTAGCGGGGCCTCCCGATACGCAGTATTTT. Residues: CASSLLLAGPPDTQYF.

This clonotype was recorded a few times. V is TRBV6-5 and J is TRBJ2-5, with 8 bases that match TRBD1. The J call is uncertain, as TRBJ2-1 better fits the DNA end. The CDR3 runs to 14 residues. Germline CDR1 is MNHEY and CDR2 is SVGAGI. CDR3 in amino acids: CASSYQPTGDEQFF. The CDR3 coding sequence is TGTGCCAGCAGTTACCAACCGACAGGGGATGAGCAGTTCTTC.

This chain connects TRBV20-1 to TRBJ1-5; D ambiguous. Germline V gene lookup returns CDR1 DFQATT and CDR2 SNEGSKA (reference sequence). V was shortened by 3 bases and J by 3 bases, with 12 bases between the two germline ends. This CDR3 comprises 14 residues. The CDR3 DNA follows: TGCAGTGCTAGCTGGGGAGGTCACAATCAGCCCCAGCATTTT. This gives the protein CSASWGGHNQPQHF.

The CDR3 DNA reads TGCAGCGTTGACACCCTCGGGCTTTACAATGAGCAGTTCTTC. Its protein is CSVDTLGLYNEQFF. This chain uses TRBV29-1 with TRBJ2-1; D remains ambiguous. Deletions cut 3 bases from V and 4 bases from J, with 13 bases between. CDR1 and CDR2 from the germline V gene are SQVTM and ANQGSEA. The CDR3 contains 14 residues.

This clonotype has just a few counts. The chain's CDR3 is CASSEYGGAADTQYF. CDR3 sequence (DNA): TGTGCCAGCAGTGAATACGGGGGGGCCGCAGATACGCAGTATTTT. V is TRBV6-4 and J is TRBJ2-3; TRBD2 matches at 8 bases. V was clipped by 3 bases and J by 4 bases; unmatched bases: 6. Germline assignment: CDR1 MRHNA and CDR2 SNTAGT. The length of the CDR3 is 15 residues.

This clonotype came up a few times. DNA of the CDR3: TGTGCCATCGACAGGGTAGGCGAGCAGTACTTC. Amino acid sequence: CAIDRVGEQYF. The chain employs TRBV10-3 and TRBJ2-7; 7 nucleotides match TRBD1. The CDR3 covers 11 residues. Germline CDR1 is ENHRY and CDR2 is SYGVKD. V gave up 8 bases and J gave up 6 bases; unmatched junction bases: 4.

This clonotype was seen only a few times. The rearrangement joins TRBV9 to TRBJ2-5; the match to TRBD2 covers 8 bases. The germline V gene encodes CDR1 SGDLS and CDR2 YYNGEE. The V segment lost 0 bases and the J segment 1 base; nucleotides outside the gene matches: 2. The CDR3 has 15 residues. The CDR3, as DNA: TGTGCCAGCAGCGTAGTGAGCGGGGGCCAAGAGACCCAGTACTTC. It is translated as CASSVVSGGQETQYF.

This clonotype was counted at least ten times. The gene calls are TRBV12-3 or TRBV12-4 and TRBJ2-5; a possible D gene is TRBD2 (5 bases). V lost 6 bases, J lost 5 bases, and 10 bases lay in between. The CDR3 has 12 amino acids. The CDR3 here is CASSFPGETQYF. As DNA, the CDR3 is TGTGCCAGCAGCTTCCCGGGGGAGACCCAGTACTTC.

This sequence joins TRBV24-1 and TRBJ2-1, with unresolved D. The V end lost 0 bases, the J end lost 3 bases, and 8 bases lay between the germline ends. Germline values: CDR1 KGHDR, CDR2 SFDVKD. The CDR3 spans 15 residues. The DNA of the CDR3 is TGTGCCACCAGTGATTTGTCGTTAGACTACAATGAGCAGTTCTTC. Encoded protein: CATSDLSLDYNEQFF.

The CDR3 nucleotides are TGTGCCAGCAGCAGGAAGCGGGGGTTTACCTACAATGAGCAGTTCTTC. This encodes CASSRKRGFTYNEQFF. The chain is built from TRBV7-8 and TRBJ2-1, with 8 bases that match TRBD2. After removal of 5 bases from V and 2 bases from J, the junction contained 8 bases not matched to a gene. CDR3 size: 16 residues. Germline V gives CDR1 SGHVS, CDR2 FQNEAQ.

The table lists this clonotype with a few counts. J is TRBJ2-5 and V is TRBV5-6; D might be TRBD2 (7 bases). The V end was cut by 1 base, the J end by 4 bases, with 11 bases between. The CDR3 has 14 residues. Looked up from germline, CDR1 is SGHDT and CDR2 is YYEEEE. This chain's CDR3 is CASSLMRGGETQYF. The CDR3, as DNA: TGTGCCAGCAGCTTGATGAGGGGGGGAGAGACCCAGTACTTC.

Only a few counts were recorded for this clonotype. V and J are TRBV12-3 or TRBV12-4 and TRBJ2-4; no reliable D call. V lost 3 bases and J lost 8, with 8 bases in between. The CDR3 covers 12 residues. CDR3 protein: CASSFGSDIQYF. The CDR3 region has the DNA TGTGCCAGCAGTTTCGGCTCGGACATTCAGTACTTC.

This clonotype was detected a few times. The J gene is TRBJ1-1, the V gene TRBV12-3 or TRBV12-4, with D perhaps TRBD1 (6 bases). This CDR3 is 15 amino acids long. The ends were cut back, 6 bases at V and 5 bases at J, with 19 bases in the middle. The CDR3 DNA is TGTGCCAGCAGCAGACATAGGGGGACGCAAACTGAAGCTTTCTTT. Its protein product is CASSRHRGTQTEAFF.

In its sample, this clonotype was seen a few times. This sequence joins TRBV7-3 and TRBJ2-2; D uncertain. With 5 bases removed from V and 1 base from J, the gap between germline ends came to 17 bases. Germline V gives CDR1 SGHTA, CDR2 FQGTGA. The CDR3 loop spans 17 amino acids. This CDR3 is CASSPQNLDGNTGELFF. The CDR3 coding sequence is TGTGCCAGCAGCCCCCAAAACCTGGACGGGAACACCGGGGAGCTGTTTTTT. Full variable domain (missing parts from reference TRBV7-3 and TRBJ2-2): GAGVSQTPSNKVTEKGKYVELRCDPISGHTALYWYRQSLGQGPEFLIYFQGTGAADDSGLPNDRFFAVRPEGSVSTLKIQRTERGDSAVYLCASSPQNLDGNTGELFFGEGSRLTVL.

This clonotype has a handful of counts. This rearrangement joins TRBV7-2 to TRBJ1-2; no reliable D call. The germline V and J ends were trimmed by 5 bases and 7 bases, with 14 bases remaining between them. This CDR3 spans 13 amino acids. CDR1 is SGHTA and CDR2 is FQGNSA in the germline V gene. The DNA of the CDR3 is TGTGCCAGCAGCCCATCAGTCCCAAGTGGCTACACCTTC. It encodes CASSPSVPSGYTF.

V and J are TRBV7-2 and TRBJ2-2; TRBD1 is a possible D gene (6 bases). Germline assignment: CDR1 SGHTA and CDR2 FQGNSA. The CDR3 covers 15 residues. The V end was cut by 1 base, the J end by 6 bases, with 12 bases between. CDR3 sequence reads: CASSLVGQRAGELFF. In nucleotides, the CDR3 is TGTGCCAGCAGCTTAGTTGGACAGAGGGCCGGGGAGCTGTTTTTT.

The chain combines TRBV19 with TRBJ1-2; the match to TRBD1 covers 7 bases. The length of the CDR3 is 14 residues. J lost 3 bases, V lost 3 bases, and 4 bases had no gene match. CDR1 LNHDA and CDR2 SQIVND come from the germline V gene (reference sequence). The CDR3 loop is CASSMRDRDYGYTF. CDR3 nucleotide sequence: TGTGCCAGTAGTATGAGAGACAGGGACTATGGCTACACCTTC.

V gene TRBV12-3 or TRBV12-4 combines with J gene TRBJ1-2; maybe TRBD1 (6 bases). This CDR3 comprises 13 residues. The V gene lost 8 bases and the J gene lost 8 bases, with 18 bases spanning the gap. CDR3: CASDEGTGNGYTF. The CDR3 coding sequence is TGTGCCAGCGACGAAGGAACAGGGAACGGCTACACCTTC.

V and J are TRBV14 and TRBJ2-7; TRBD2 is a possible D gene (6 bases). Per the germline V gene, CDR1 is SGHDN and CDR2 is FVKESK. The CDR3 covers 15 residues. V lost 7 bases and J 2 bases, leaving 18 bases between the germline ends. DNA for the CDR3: TGTGCCAGCACCTCTACCCGGGACTTTCCCTACGAGCAGTACTTC. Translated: CASTSTRDFPYEQYF.

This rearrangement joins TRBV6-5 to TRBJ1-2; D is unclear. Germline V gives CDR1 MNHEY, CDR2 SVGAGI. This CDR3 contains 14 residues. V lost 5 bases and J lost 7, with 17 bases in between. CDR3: CASSENKGTLGYTF. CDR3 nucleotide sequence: TGTGCCAGCAGTGAAAACAAAGGAACTCTTGGCTACACCTTC.

DNA for the CDR3: TGTGCCACCAGACAGGGGGCAGGAGGCTACACCTTC. This sequence encodes CATRQGAGGYTF. The chain has TRBV24-1 and TRBJ1-2; TRBD1 agrees at 9 bases. Unmatched junction bases numbered 4, after V lost 7 bases and J lost 8 bases. This CDR3 spans 12 amino acids. CDR1 is KGHDR and CDR2 is SFDVKD in the germline V gene.

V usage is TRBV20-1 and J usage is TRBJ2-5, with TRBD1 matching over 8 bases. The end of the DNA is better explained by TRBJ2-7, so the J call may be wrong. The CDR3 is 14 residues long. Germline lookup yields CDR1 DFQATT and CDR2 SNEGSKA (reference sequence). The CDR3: CSALPGTGDYEQYF. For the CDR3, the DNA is TGCAGTGCTCTGCCCGGGACAGGAGACTACGAGCAGTACTTC.